The T cell receptor (beta chain) described here comes from a study of identical twins. Regarding the study as a whole: Memory repertoires showed no such pattern, whereas abundant cord blood beta clonotypes carried fewer insertions.

The CDR3 has 17 amino acids. Germline assignment: CDR1 MNHEY and CDR2 SVGEGT. V gave up 1 base and J gave up 5 bases; unmatched junction bases: 11. A remark on this clonotype: Its antigen is undetermined.

In TCRdb, the 5' RACE reads were re-called with MiXCR into one record per CDR3 protein. The sample yields 300,000 to 350,000 distinct CDR3 sequences, around an eighth seen once. These same records also appear under a second study, on yellow fever vaccine responses in identical twins.

Source material: CD8+ T cells sorted from blood. The chain carries TRBV6-2 or TRBV6-3 and TRBJ2-1, with 7 nucleotides matching TRBD2. This TCR derives from a woman between 18 and 30 years old in good health. The CDR3 spells CASSYLTTGTIHNEQFF. CDR3 in DNA: TGTGCCAGCAGTTACTTAACTACCGGGACTATTCACAATGAGCAGTTCTTC.